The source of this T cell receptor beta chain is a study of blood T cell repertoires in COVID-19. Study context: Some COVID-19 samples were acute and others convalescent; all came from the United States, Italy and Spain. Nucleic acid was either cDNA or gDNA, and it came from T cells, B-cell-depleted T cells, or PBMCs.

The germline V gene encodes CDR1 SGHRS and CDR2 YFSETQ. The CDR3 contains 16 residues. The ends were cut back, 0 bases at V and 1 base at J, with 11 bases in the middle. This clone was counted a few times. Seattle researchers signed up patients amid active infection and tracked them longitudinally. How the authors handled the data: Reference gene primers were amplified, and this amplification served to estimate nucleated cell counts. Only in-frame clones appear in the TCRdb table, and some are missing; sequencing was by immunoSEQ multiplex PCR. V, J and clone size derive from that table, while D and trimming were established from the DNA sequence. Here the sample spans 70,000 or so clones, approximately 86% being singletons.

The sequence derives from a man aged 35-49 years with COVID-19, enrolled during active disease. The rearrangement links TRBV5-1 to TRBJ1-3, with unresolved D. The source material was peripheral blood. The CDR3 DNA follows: TGCGCCAGCAGCTTGGCCCGGGCGGGGTCTGGAAACACCATATATTTT. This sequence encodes CASSLARAGSGNTIYF.